The clone carrying this T cell receptor (beta chain) was found a few times. What it binds is not known. The data originate from a study of T-cell reconstitution after alpha-beta-depleted transplantation in children. Unique molecular identifiers featured in how the TCRbeta library was prepared. TCRdb redid the calling of the PCR reads with MiXCR, one entry per CDR3 protein. The table includes roughly 570,000 distinct CDR3 sequences, over 25% detected once. V lost 3 bases and J lost 4, with 16 bases in between. This CDR3 region has 16 residues. Study conclusions and caveats: The study traced high day-60 TCRbeta diversity in some patients to surviving recipient T cells and thymic progenitors. Alpha-beta T cells about two months after transplant reportedly derived from several hundred expanded graft clones. T-cell counts and diversity at one year following transplant were attributed mainly to newly produced T cells.

The material was PBMCs, obtained before TCRalphabeta/CD19-depleted stem cell transplant. The chain is built from TRBV12-3 or TRBV12-4 and TRBJ2-1; no clear D. The source of this sequence is a boy younger than two with Wiskott-Aldrich syndrome, due to receive a stem cell transplant. The CDR3 DNA reads as TGTGCCAGCAGTTTTTCGGGCAGCAGTCTGTACAATGAGCAGTTCTTC. Its translation is CASSFSGSSLYNEQFF.